Reported below is one TCR beta chain. This entry belongs to a study of T cell responses to AZD1222 COVID-19 vaccine. The assay was immunoSEQ multiplex PCR, and TCRdb's table has in-frame clones only and misses some. The table records around 100,000 clones, about 90% of them present only once. The CDR3 runs 15 residues. CDR1 and CDR2 (germline): SGHTA, FQGNSA. The ends were cut back, 0 bases at V and 2 bases at J, with 10 bases in the middle. The chain couples TRBV7-2 to TRBJ2-5, with a tentative D call TRBD2 (6 bases). The material was peripheral blood, obtained 28 days after the second AZD1222 dose. The origin of this receptor is an adult who received the AZD1222 COVID-19 vaccine. The CDR3 here is CASSLAWAGQETQYF. In DNA form, the CDR3 reads TGTGCCAGCAGCTTAGCGTGGGCGGGACAAGAGACCCAGTACTTC.